Listed here are 23 T cell receptor beta chains from one sample, sequenced in a study of CD8 T cells in ankylosing spondylitis. Findings and caveats of the study: There was a TCR beta motif, made of eight highly homologous variants, that appeared characteristic of ankylosing spondylitis blood.

TCRdb reanalysed the 5' RACE reads using MiXCR and keeps one entry per CDR3 protein. The sample shows some 840,000 distinct CDR3 sequences, 10% to 15% of them seen only once. These receptors have no identified antigens. The specimen sequenced was blood, either unsorted or a sorted T cell fraction (not recorded which). The receptors here all came from a male donor with ankylosing spondylitis.

This clonotype was recorded many times. The chain carries TRBV6-1 and TRBJ2-7; the match to TRBD2 covers 8 bases. The V and J ends lost 5 bases and 3 bases, in that order; junction bases with no gene match: 6. In germline, CDR1 is MNHNS, CDR2 SASEGT. CDR3 length: 14 residues. CDR3 protein: CASSRGGRSYEQYF. For the CDR3, the DNA is TGTGCCAGCAGTCGGGGGGGAAGGAGCTACGAGCAGTACTTC.

This clonotype was counted many times. The chain has TRBV10-3 and TRBJ1-6; D perhaps matches TRBD1 (6 bases). The CDR3 extends over 13 amino acids. Germline assignment: CDR1 ENHRY and CDR2 SYGVKD. V lost 5 bases and J lost 7, with 9 bases in between. In nucleotides, the CDR3 is TGTGCCATCAGTCCTGACAGGAATTCACCCCTCCACTTT. Amino acid sequence: CAISPDRNSPLHF.

This clonotype has only a few counts. V is TRBV6-5 and J is TRBJ1-5; perhaps TRBD1 as D (6 bases). CDR3 size: 15 residues. Trimming pared 0 bases from V and 3 bases from J, leaving 9 bases between. From germline, CDR1 is MNHEY and CDR2 SVGAGI. CDR3 protein: CASSYSGALNQPQHF. CDR3 bases: TGTGCCAGCAGTTACTCGGGGGCACTCAATCAGCCCCAGCATTTT.

This clonotype turned up a few times. The gene calls are TRBV5-1 and TRBJ2-7; TRBD1 might be the D (5 bases). V gave up 0 bases and J gave up 7 bases, with 17 bases separating them. The CDR3 totals 15 residues. Germline-derived CDR1 and CDR2 are SGHRS and YFSETQ. CDR3 sequence (DNA): TGCGCCAGCAGCTTGGATGGGGCCTATCCGAGGGAGCAGTACTTC. Translating it yields CASSLDGAYPREQYF.

The chain couples TRBV6-1 to TRBJ1-5, with a tentative D call TRBD1 (6 bases). This CDR3 comprises 15 residues. The ends were cut back, 6 bases at V and 4 bases at J, with 16 bases in the middle. Germline V CDR1 and CDR2: MNHNS, SASEGT. In nucleotides, the CDR3 is TGTGCCAGCAGAACCGGGGGGGCAGGAAATCAGCCCCAGCATTTT. It encodes CASRTGGAGNQPQHF.

This chain uses TRBV20-1 with TRBJ2-7; TRBD2 matches at 8 bases. Trimming removed 0 bases from V and 3 bases from J; junction bases left unmatched: 4. Germline CDR1 is DFQATT and CDR2 is SNEGSKA (reference sequence). The CDR3 is 14 residues long. CDR3 region: CSARDYAGGYEQYF. The CDR3 DNA follows: TGCAGTGCTAGAGATTACGCGGGAGGCTACGAGCAGTACTTC.

This chain joins TRBV5-1 and TRBJ2-1, with 11 bases that match TRBD2. The germline V gene encodes CDR1 SGHRS and CDR2 YFSETQ. The CDR3 spans 15 residues. With V trimmed by 4 bases and J by 7 bases, 7 bases remained unmatched. CDR3 sequence (DNA): TGCGCCAGCAGCCCCGCTAGCGGGAGGCTTAATGAGCAGTTCTTC. This gives the protein CASSPASGRLNEQFF.

This clonotype was counted at least ten times. This CDR3 reads CASSEANEKLFF. CDR3 DNA sequence: TGTGCCAGCAGTGAGGCGAATGAAAAACTGTTTTTT. This rearrangement joins TRBV6-1 to TRBJ1-4, with unresolved D. Per germline, CDR1 MNHNS and CDR2 SASEGT. This CDR3 is built from 12 residues. The V gene lost 3 bases and the J gene lost 5 bases, with 4 bases spanning the gap.

This chain joins TRBV20-1 and TRBJ2-1; 8 nucleotides agree with TRBD2. This CDR3 region has 15 residues. Germline lookup yields CDR1 DFQATT and CDR2 SNEGSKA (reference sequence). Germline trimming cut 3 bases from V and 7 bases from J; bases unmatched to any gene: 11. The CDR3 is CSASKLAGLGNEQFF. The CDR3 bases are TGCAGTGCTAGTAAGCTAGCGGGTTTAGGGAATGAGCAGTTCTTC.

Ten or more counts support this clonotype. The V call is TRBV20-1, the J call TRBJ1-4; D uncertain. The V gene lost 6 bases and the J gene lost 8 bases, with 13 bases spanning the gap. Germline CDR1 is DFQATT and CDR2 is SNEGSKA (reference sequence). This CDR3 comprises 12 residues. The CDR3 region is CSAIRFREKLFF. In DNA, the CDR3 is TGCAGTGCAATCCGATTTAGGGAAAAACTGTTTTTT.

The chain combines TRBV4-3 with TRBJ2-7, with D maybe TRBD2 (5 bases). CDR3 length: 14 amino acids. Trimming shortened V by 1 base and J by 3 bases, and 10 bases separated the two germline ends. The germline V gene encodes CDR1 LGHNA and CDR2 YSLEER. CDR3 loop: CASSQVLTSYEQYF. CDR3 bases: TGCGCCAGCAGCCAAGTCCTCACTAGCTACGAGCAGTACTTC.

The sample holds a few counts of this clonotype. The CDR3 nucleotides read TGTGCCAGCAGTTTGGGGTCAGGGCGAACTACGAACACTGAAGCTTTCTTT. Amino acids: CASSLGSGRTTNTEAFF. The V call is TRBV12-3 or TRBV12-4, the J call TRBJ1-1; D is possibly TRBD1 (5 bases). The V and J ends lost 3 bases and 1 base respectively, with 18 bases between them. CDR3 length: 17 amino acids.

This clonotype appeared a few times. J is TRBJ1-1 and V is TRBV4-1; D unresolved. The CDR3 length is 14 residues. Germline loops: CDR1 MGHRA, CDR2 YSYEKL. Trimming cost V 0 bases and J 4 bases, with 9 bases left between them. This CDR3 reads CASSQDPESTEAFF. The CDR3 region has the DNA TGCGCCAGCAGCCAAGATCCGGAATCCACTGAAGCTTTCTTT.

This clonotype appeared many times. The CDR3 DNA reads TGCAGTGCGAGTTCCGGGACGGTTTTCTACGAGCAGTACTTC. Protein sequence: CSASSGTVFYEQYF. The chain couples TRBV20-1 to TRBJ2-7; D is tentatively TRBD1 or TRBD2 (5 bases each). From germline, CDR1 is DFQATT and CDR2 SNEGSKA (reference sequence). This CDR3 comprises 14 residues. Trimming pared 6 bases from V and 3 bases from J, leaving 18 bases between.

The V gene is TRBV4-1, the J gene TRBJ2-6; D is ambiguous. The CDR3 sequence is 16 residues long. With 2 bases removed from V and 0 bases from J, the gap between germline ends came to 8 bases. CDR1 is MGHRA, CDR2 YSYEKL, per germline. As DNA, the CDR3 is TGCGCCAGCAGCCAACCGAGGTCCTCTGGGGCCAACGTCCTGACTTTC. Its protein is CASSQPRSSGANVLTF.

In its sample, this clonotype was seen many times. The rearrangement links TRBV20-1 to TRBJ2-7; 8 bases map to TRBD1. Trimming took 4 bases from V and 2 from J; bases not matched to a gene: 7. CDR3 length: 14 residues. CDR1 and CDR2 (germline): DFQATT, SNEGSKA (reference sequence). CDR3 region: CSAIRQGPTYEQYF. As DNA, the CDR3 is TGCAGTGCTATACGACAGGGGCCTACCTACGAGCAGTACTTC.

This chain links TRBV20-1 with TRBJ2-7; the D gene is possibly TRBD2 (5 bases). CDR3 length: 14 amino acids. V lost 6 bases to trimming and J lost 0 bases, with 15 bases between them. Germline V gene data show CDR1 as DFQATT and CDR2 as SNEGSKA (reference sequence). This CDR3 reads CSAEDSTSSYEQYF. The CDR3 DNA reads as TGCAGTGCAGAGGACTCCACGAGCTCCTACGAGCAGTACTTC.

This clonotype occurred a few times. V and J are TRBV2 and TRBJ2-1, with D tentatively TRBD2 (5 bases). V was trimmed by 6 bases and J by 5 bases, leaving 14 bases between them. This CDR3 contains 14 residues. CDR1 and CDR2 from the germline V gene are SNHLY and FYNNEI. The CDR3 nucleotides read TGTGCCAGCAGATCGCGTTGGGGAGACAATGAGCAGTTCTTC. Translating gives CASRSRWGDNEQFF.

This clonotype has more than one count but fewer than ten. V is TRBV20-1 and J is TRBJ1-5, with D hard to call. V dropped 3 bases and J dropped 3 bases, with 24 bases sitting between them. Germline CDR1 and CDR2: DFQATT and SNEGSKA (reference sequence). The CDR3 covers 18 residues. CDR3 sequence (DNA): TGCAGTGCTAGTAGTGGGTTCGAAGACCCGGGGAACAATCAGCCCCAGCATTTT. Encoded protein: CSASSGFEDPGNNQPQHF.

The table lists this clonotype with a few counts. J is TRBJ1-1 and V is TRBV20-1, with D hard to call. CDR1 and CDR2 (germline): DFQATT, SNEGSKA (reference sequence). This CDR3 comprises 12 residues. The ends were cut back, 8 bases at V and 5 bases at J, with 15 bases in the middle. CDR3 residues: CSTRTWDTEAFF. CDR3 DNA sequence: TGCAGTACCCGGACCTGGGATACTGAAGCTTTCTTT.

The chain has TRBV20-1 and TRBJ1-6; the D gene is possibly TRBD1 (6 bases). Germline-derived CDR1 and CDR2 are DFQATT and SNEGSKA (reference sequence). The V gene lost 7 bases and the J gene lost 6 bases, with 10 bases spanning the gap. This CDR3 has 12 amino acids. CDR3: CSDGRGNSPLHF. DNA of the CDR3: TGCAGTGATGGCAGGGGTAATTCACCCCTCCACTTT.

This clonotype was recorded many times. The chain has TRBV5-1 and TRBJ2-7; D is uncertain. V gave up 0 bases and J gave up 2 bases, with 9 bases separating them. This CDR3 is built from 14 residues. Germline CDR1 and CDR2: SGHRS and YFSETQ. The CDR3 is CASSLGPVTYEQYF. The DNA of the CDR3 is TGCGCCAGCAGCTTGGGGCCCGTAACCTACGAGCAGTACTTC.

This clonotype was recorded a few times. The V gene is TRBV20-1, the J gene TRBJ1-6; 9 bases fit TRBD1. The CDR3 is 15 amino acids. V lost 5 bases, J lost 10 bases, and 12 bases stayed unmatched. Germline V lookup: CDR1 DFQATT, CDR2 SNEGSKA (reference sequence). The CDR3 reads CSAGRHRGRISPLHF. Written as DNA, the CDR3 is TGCAGTGCTGGCCGCCACAGGGGGCGCATCTCACCCCTCCACTTT.